Below, 28 T cell receptor beta chains from the same sample are listed, as sequenced in a study of shared clonotypes between healthy human individuals (TCRdb year 2020). The library relied on the immunoSEQ multiplex PCR assay. The immuneACCESS repertoire file appears here via TCRdb, limited to in-frame rearrangements. These files lack a portion of the clones; in checked studies, under half of the deficit traces to unresolved V genes, and the cause of the others is not known. Recorded for this sample are over 2 million clones; around 92% of them occurred a single time. 0.37% of the sample is held by the ten biggest clonotypes. The sample was naive CD4+ T cells from PBMCs. The cell subset or site label corresponds to: CD45RA+ positively selected. These receptors were collected from a man aged 18 to 30 in good health. Some clones in this sample may be carry-over from other donors' samples.

Concerning this clone: This sample includes further DNA sequences coding for the same CDR3. The genes are TRBV5-5 and TRBJ2-1, with D unresolved. The CDR3 is 15 amino acids. Germline V lookup: CDR1 SGHKS, CDR2 YYEKEE (reference sequence). V lost 3 bases and J 0 bases, leaving 10 bases between the germline ends. Written as DNA, the CDR3 is TGTGCCAGCAGCTCGGACCCGAGCTCCTACAATGAGCAGTTCTTC. The encoded protein is CASSSDPSSYNEQFF.

A single count supports this clone. This sequence joins TRBV5-6 and TRBJ1-1; D may be TRBD1 (6 bases). The V gene lost 4 bases and the J gene lost 8 bases, with 15 bases spanning the gap. CDR1 SGHDT and CDR2 YYEEEE come from the germline V gene. The CDR3 is made up of 13 amino acids. The CDR3 sequence: CASSPRGSPEAFF. CDR3 nucleotides: TGTGCCAGCAGCCCAAGGGGGAGTCCCGAAGCTTTCTTT. Full variable domain (remainder filled in from reference TRBV5-6 and TRBJ1-1): DAGVTQSPTHLIKTRGQQVTLRCSPKSGHDTVSWYQQALGQGPQFIFQYYEEEERQRGNFPDRFSGHQFPNYSSELNVNALLLGDSALYLCASSPRGSPEAFFGQGTRLTVV.

This clone has a single count. Other DNA sequences from this sample encode an identical CDR3 as well. This chain links TRBV18 with TRBJ2-3; D is undetermined. The CDR3 contains 14 residues. Trimming left V 4 bases short and J 3 bases short, with 11 bases between. The germline V gene encodes CDR1 KGHSH and CDR2 LQKENI. CDR3 residues: CASSRARGTDTQYF. The CDR3 DNA is TGTGCCAGCTCACGGGCGAGAGGAACAGATACGCAGTATTTT.

The V gene is TRBV29-1, the J gene TRBJ2-2; D possibly uses TRBD1 or TRBD2 (6 bases each). V shed 6 bases and J shed 2 bases, with 13 bases lying between them. The CDR3 is 14 residues long. Per the germline V gene, CDR1 is SQVTM and CDR2 is ANQGSEA. The CDR3 bases are TGCAGCGTCGCAGGCGGGACAAACACCGGGGAGCTGTTTTTT. Amino acid sequence: CSVAGGTNTGELFF.

This clone has only a few counts. This sequence joins TRBV9 and TRBJ1-1; no clear D. This CDR3 has 13 residues. V dropped 4 bases and J dropped 0 bases, with 7 bases sitting between them. In germline, CDR1 is SGDLS, CDR2 YYNGEE. This CDR3 reads CASSSAMNTEAFF. The CDR3 DNA is TGTGCCAGCAGCTCTGCCATGAACACTGAAGCTTTCTTT.

The chain employs TRBV28 and TRBJ1-1; D not resolved. Germline V gene sequence: CDR1 MDHEN, CDR2 SYDVKM. CDR3 size: 15 residues. V gave up 2 bases and J gave up 4 bases, with 14 bases separating them. CDR3 region: CASSLSSSGSTEAFF. DNA of the CDR3: TGTGCCAGCAGTTTAAGTAGTTCAGGAAGCACTGAAGCTTTCTTT. Supplemented by reference TRBV28 and TRBJ1-1, the full variable domain reads DVKVTQSSRYLVKRTGEKVFLECVQDMDHENMFWYRQDPGLGLRLIYFSYDVKMKEKGDIPEGYSVSREKKERFSLILESASTNQTSMYLCASSLSSSGSTEAFFGQGTRLTVV.

The chain employs TRBV11-2 and TRBJ2-5; D gene unclear. The CDR3 is 12 residues long. Trimming removed 5 bases from V and 5 bases from J, with 9 bases in between. Germline V CDR1 and CDR2: SGHAT, FQNNGV. The CDR3 nucleotides are TGTGCCAGCAGCCGCCCAAGGGAGACCCAGTACTTC. As protein: CASSRPRETQYF.

J is TRBJ2-7 and V is TRBV6-6, with TRBD2 as a possible D gene (5 bases). With 0 bases removed from V and 3 bases from J, the gap between germline ends came to 12 bases. Germline V gene data show CDR1 as MNHNY and CDR2 as SVGAGI (reference sequence). The CDR3 runs to 15 residues. The CDR3 is CASSYSRVEGYEQYF. For the CDR3, the DNA is TGTGCCAGCAGTTACTCCCGGGTTGAGGGCTACGAGCAGTACTTC.

V and J are TRBV9 and TRBJ2-7; 8 nucleotides line up with TRBD2. There are 18 residues in the CDR3. In germline, CDR1 is SGDLS, CDR2 YYNGEE. The ends lost 5 bases at V and 1 base at J; junction bases unmatched: 17. The CDR3: CASSPWESGSFLSYEQYF. The CDR3 DNA sequence: TGTGCCAGCAGTCCCTGGGAGAGCGGGAGTTTTCTGTCCTACGAGCAGTACTTC.

This chain uses TRBV7-6 with TRBJ2-3; a possible D gene is TRBD2 (7 bases). Germline loops: CDR1 SGHVS, CDR2 FNYEAQ. V lost 2 bases and J lost 2, with 14 bases in between. The CDR3 runs to 16 residues. For the CDR3, the DNA is TGTGCCAGCAGCTTAAGGGGGGGAGCCTCCACAGATACGCAGTATTTT. It specifies CASSLRGGASTDTQYF.

The J gene is TRBJ1-4, the V gene TRBV4-2; tentative D call: TRBD1 (6 bases). From germline, CDR1 is LGHNA and CDR2 YNFKEQ. The CDR3 loop spans 16 amino acids. The V gene lost 4 bases and the J gene lost 4 bases, with 16 bases spanning the gap. The CDR3 loop reads CASSPPPGQSNEKLFF. For the CDR3, the DNA is TGTGCCAGCAGCCCACCCCCCGGACAGAGTAATGAAAAACTGTTTTTT.

V gene TRBV28 combines with J gene TRBJ2-1, with 11 bases aligning to TRBD1. CDR1 MDHEN and CDR2 SYDVKM come from the germline V gene. The CDR3 runs 15 residues. J gave up 6 bases and V 8 bases, and 9 bases lay outside the gene matches. As DNA, the CDR3 is TGTGCCAGCGGTCCCCTGGGACAGGGGGGCAATGAGCAGTTCTTC. Its protein is CASGPLGQGGNEQFF. Using reference TRBV28 and TRBJ2-1 for the parts outside the CDR3, the full variable domain is DVKVTQSSRYLVKRTGEKVFLECVQDMDHENMFWYRQDPGLGLRLIYFSYDVKMKEKGDIPEGYSVSREKKERFSLILESASTNQTSMYLCASGPLGQGGNEQFFGPGTRLTVL.

This chain links TRBV10-3 with TRBJ2-5, with 7 bases identical to TRBD2. This CDR3 comprises 15 residues. The ends lost 6 bases at V and 1 base at J; junction bases unmatched: 8. Per germline, CDR1 ENHRY and CDR2 SYGVKD. The CDR3 spells CAISPRSSGQETQYF. The DNA of the CDR3 is TGTGCCATCAGCCCTAGGTCTAGCGGCCAAGAGACCCAGTACTTC.

Details on this clone: Other DNA sequences in this sample translate to the same CDR3. The rearrangement links TRBV7-3 to TRBJ2-1, with 9 bases identical to TRBD1. Germline CDR1 and CDR2: SGHTA and FQGTGA. This CDR3 has 14 residues. Trimming took 5 bases from V and 4 from J; bases not matched to a gene: 3. CDR3 loop: CASSRDRAYNEQFF. DNA of the CDR3: TGTGCCAGCAGCCGGGACAGGGCGTACAATGAGCAGTTCTTC.

The V gene is TRBV9, the J gene TRBJ2-1; 13 bases align to TRBD2. The V segment lost 2 bases and the J segment 9 bases; nucleotides outside the gene matches: 5. The CDR3 totals 15 residues. Germline V gene sequence: CDR1 SGDLS, CDR2 YYNGEE. CDR3 DNA sequence: TGTGCCAGCAGCGTGACTAGCGGGAGGAGGGGTGAGCAGTTCTTC. As protein: CASSVTSGRRGEQFF.

The V call is TRBV11-3, the J call TRBJ2-5; tentatively, D is TRBD2 (6 bases). The CDR3 is 13 amino acids. Germline-derived CDR1 and CDR2 are SGHNT and YENEEA. Trimming stripped 5 bases from V and 2 bases from J, with 9 bases between. CDR3 coding DNA: TGTGCCAGCAGCACTAGCTCTCAAGAGACCCAGTACTTC. Its translation is CASSTSSQETQYF.

V usage is TRBV28 and J usage is TRBJ2-3; 16 bases align to TRBD2. Germline loops: CDR1 MDHEN, CDR2 SYDVKM. J was trimmed by 3 bases and V by 2 bases; bases with no gene match: 11. CDR3 length: 20 residues. This CDR3 is CASSLGWGLAGGPRTDTQYF. The CDR3 DNA reads TGTGCCAGCAGTTTAGGGTGGGGACTAGCGGGAGGGCCGAGGACAGATACGCAGTATTTT.

CDR3 residues: CASSLSGHLQEQYF. Here the CDR3 DNA reads TGTGCCAGCTCACTTAGCGGACACCTTCAGGAGCAGTACTTC. V is TRBV18 and J is TRBJ2-7; maybe TRBD2 (6 bases). The CDR3 has 14 residues. The V end was cut by 4 bases, the J end by 7 bases, with 17 bases between. CDR1 KGHSH and CDR2 LQKENI come from the germline V gene.

The V call is TRBV6-1, the J call TRBJ2-3, with D unclear. Trimming removed 2 bases from V and 10 bases from J, with 10 bases in between. The CDR3 extends over 12 amino acids. The germline V gene has CDR1 MNHNS and CDR2 SASEGT. The CDR3 is CASSEFDGPQYF. Here the CDR3 DNA reads TGTGCCAGCAGTGAATTCGACGGGCCGCAGTATTTT.

This chain links TRBV5-6 with TRBJ1-2; D is uncertain. V lost 4 bases, J lost 8 bases, and 27 bases lay in between. Germline CDR1 reads SGHDT; CDR2 reads YYEEEE. The CDR3 runs 17 residues. CDR3 in amino acids: CASSPRNRDRSASGYTF. For the CDR3, the DNA is TGTGCCAGCAGCCCCCGGAATCGTGACCGCTCTGCATCGGGCTACACCTTC. The full variable domain, its missing parts supplied by reference TRBV5-6 and TRBJ1-2, is DAGVTQSPTHLIKTRGQQVTLRCSPKSGHDTVSWYQQALGQGPQFIFQYYEEEERQRGNFPDRFSGHQFPNYSSELNVNALLLGDSALYLCASSPRNRDRSASGYTFGSGTRLTVV.

The chain links TRBV29-1 to TRBJ2-5; D is possibly TRBD2 (6 bases). Trimming took 3 bases from V and 2 from J, leaving 13 bases between them. Per germline, CDR1 SQVTM and CDR2 ANQGSEA. This CDR3 has 14 residues. For the CDR3, the DNA is TGCAGCGTTGAGTATGTCGCGGGGCAAGAGACCCAGTACTTC. Translating gives CSVEYVAGQETQYF.

As for this clone: In the same sample, other DNA sequences code for this CDR3. The chain links TRBV27 to TRBJ1-1; D is perhaps TRBD1 (6 bases). The V end was cut by 3 bases, the J end by 2 bases, with 7 bases between. CDR3 size: 13 residues. The germline V gene has CDR1 MNHEY and CDR2 SMNVEV (reference sequence). The CDR3 protein is CASSFRGNTEAFF. As DNA, the CDR3 is TGTGCCAGCAGTTTCAGGGGAAACACTGAAGCTTTCTTT.

The chain uses TRBV18 and TRBJ2-7; 9 nucleotides agree with TRBD1. The V gene end was trimmed by 2 bases and the J gene end by 3 bases; junction bases not matched to a gene: 5. Germline CDR1 reads KGHSH; CDR2 reads LQKENI. The CDR3 covers 15 residues. CDR3 DNA: TGTGCCAGCTCACCAGCCGGGACAGGGCTCTACGAGCAGTACTTC. Amino acid sequence: CASSPAGTGLYEQYF.

Note on this clone: An end of the junction does not agree with germline; a read error may underlie this. The gene calls are TRBV11-2 and TRBJ2-7; no clear D gene. Germline V gene data show CDR1 as SGHAT and CDR2 as FQNNGV. The CDR3 extends over 15 amino acids. The CDR3 here is CAGSPRRASSYEQYF. CDR3 coding DNA: TGTGCCGGCAGCCCCCGAAGGGCGAGCTCCTACGAGCAGTACTTC.

This rearrangement joins TRBV15 to TRBJ1-4; perhaps TRBD1 as D (5 bases). Trimming removed 1 base from V and 4 bases from J, with 10 bases in between. Germline V gene data show CDR1 as LNHNV and CDR2 as YYDKDF (reference sequence). This CDR3 has 15 residues. The CDR3 sequence is CATSRGQFINEKLFF. As DNA, the CDR3 is TGTGCCACCAGCAGAGGACAGTTTATTAATGAAAAACTGTTTTTT.

The chain has TRBV18 and TRBJ1-1, with D possibly matching TRBD1 (5 bases). Per the germline V gene, CDR1 is KGHSH and CDR2 is LQKENI. V lost 0 bases and J lost 3, with 14 bases in between. CDR3 length: 16 amino acids. The CDR3 nucleotides are TGTGCCAGCTCACCACCGTCAAGACTGGGGGACACTGAAGCTTTCTTT. It encodes CASSPPSRLGDTEAFF.

The chain has TRBV6-5 and TRBJ2-2; no definite D call. Trimming removed 6 bases at V and 3 bases at J, with 11 bases between. In germline, CDR1 is MNHEY, CDR2 SVGAGI. The CDR3 has 14 residues. The CDR3 region is CASRTSRDTGELFF. DNA for the CDR3: TGTGCCAGCAGGACGTCCCGGGACACCGGGGAGCTGTTTTTT.

This rearrangement joins TRBV5-4 to TRBJ1-4; the D is unclear. This CDR3 has 14 amino acids. The germline V gene has CDR1 SGHNT and CDR2 YYREEE (reference sequence). The germline V and J ends were trimmed by 7 bases and 7 bases, with 17 bases remaining between them. Here the CDR3 reads CASGPRAGPEKLFF. CDR3 coding DNA: TGTGCCAGCGGACCAAGGGCCGGGCCTGAAAAACTGTTTTTT. Full variable domain (outside the CDR3, taken from reference TRBV5-4 and TRBJ1-4): ETGVTQSPTHLIKTRGQQVTLRCSSQSGHNTVSWYQQALGQGPQFIFQYYREEENGRGNFPPRFSGLQFPNYSSELNVNALELDDSALYLCASGPRAGPEKLFFGSGTQLSVL.